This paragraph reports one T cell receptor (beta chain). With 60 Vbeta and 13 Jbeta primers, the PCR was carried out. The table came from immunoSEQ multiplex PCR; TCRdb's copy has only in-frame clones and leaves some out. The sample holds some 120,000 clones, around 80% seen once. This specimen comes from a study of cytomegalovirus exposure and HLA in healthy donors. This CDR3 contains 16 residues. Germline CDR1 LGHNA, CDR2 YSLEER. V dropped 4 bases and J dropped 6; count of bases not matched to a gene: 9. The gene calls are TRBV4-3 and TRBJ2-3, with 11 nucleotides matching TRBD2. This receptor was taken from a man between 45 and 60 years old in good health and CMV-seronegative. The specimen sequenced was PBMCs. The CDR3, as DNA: TGCGCCAGCAGCCCTGGGACTAGCGGAGGGGGGGATACGCAGTATTTT. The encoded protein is CASSPGTSGGGDTQYF.